This entry lists 20 T cell receptor beta chains sequenced from one sample in a study of shared clonotypes between healthy human individuals (dated by TCRdb to 2018 to 2020). Library construction relied on the immunoSEQ multiplex PCR assay. TCRdb took this table from immuneACCESS and kept in-frame rearrangements with V and J called. Such tables lack part of the clones; where checked against another copy, unresolved V genes explain under half of the gap, and the rest is unexplained. The sample table holds 2 million to 2.5 million clones, of which 93% were seen once. The ten largest clones take up 0.39% of the sample. Sequenced sample: naive CD4+ T cells from PBMCs. Sample cell subset or site, as interpreted from the label and publication: CD45RA+ positively selected. These receptors originate from a man aged 18 to 30 in good health. Some clones in this sample may be carry-over from other donors' samples.

The genes are TRBV6-1 and TRBJ1-6, with TRBD1 as a possible D gene (6 bases). Trimming took 2 bases from V and 10 from J, leaving 15 bases between them. The CDR3 runs 15 residues. Looked up from germline, CDR1 is MNHNS and CDR2 is SASEGT. The CDR3 loop reads CASSENQGLRSPLHF. DNA for the CDR3: TGTGCCAGCAGTGAAAACCAGGGGTTGAGGTCACCCCTCCACTTT.

Of note for this clone: This specimen includes other DNA sequences encoding the same CDR3. The CDR3 spells CSVVGQGETQYF. Here the CDR3 DNA reads TGCAGCGTTGTGGGACAGGGTGAGACCCAGTACTTC. The rearrangement links TRBV29-1 to TRBJ2-5; 9 nucleotides match TRBD1. Trimming cost V 4 bases and J 5 bases; bases outside gene matches: 2. The CDR3 runs to 12 residues. Germline V gives CDR1 SQVTM, CDR2 ANQGSEA.

This chain links TRBV28 with TRBJ2-7, with 9 bases lining up with TRBD1. V gave up 5 bases and J gave up 6 bases; unmatched junction bases: 8. The CDR3 extends over 14 amino acids. Germline V gene data show CDR1 as MDHEN and CDR2 as SYDVKM. CDR3 amino acids: CASSRAGTGFEQYF. CDR3 nucleotides: TGTGCCAGCAGTCGAGCCGGGACAGGGTTCGAGCAGTACTTC. The full variable domain, in which reference TRBV28 and TRBJ2-7 provide the parts outside the CDR3, is DVKVTQSSRYLVKRTGEKVFLECVQDMDHENMFWYRQDPGLGLRLIYFSYDVKMKEKGDIPEGYSVSREKKERFSLILESASTNQTSMYLCASSRAGTGFEQYFGPGTRLTVT.

V is TRBV6-6 and J is TRBJ2-2, with D perhaps TRBD1 or TRBD2 (5 bases each). CDR1 MNHNY and CDR2 SVGAGI come from the germline V gene (reference sequence). Trimming cost V 3 bases and J 7 bases, with 12 bases left between them. This CDR3 region has 14 residues. CDR3 amino acids: CASSYGWGNGELFF. The DNA of the CDR3 is TGTGCCAGCAGTTATGGTTGGGGGAACGGGGAGCTGTTTTTT.

Of note for this clone: The sample carries other DNA sequences with the same CDR3. The J gene is TRBJ2-5, the V gene TRBV30; TRBD2 matches 14 bases. The V gene end was trimmed by 0 bases and the J gene end by 5 bases; junction bases not matched to a gene: 5. CDR3 size: 16 residues. CDR1 GTSNPN and CDR2 SVGIG come from the germline V gene (reference sequence). The CDR3 DNA reads as TGTGCCTGGAGTGTCGGACTAGCGGGAGGTCGGGAGACCCAGTACTTC. As protein: CAWSVGLAGGRETQYF.

Details on this clone: This same CDR3 is encoded by further DNA sequences in the sample. The rearrangement joins TRBV4-1 to TRBJ2-3; 10 bases align to TRBD2. Germline CDR1 reads MGHRA; CDR2 reads YSYEKL. The trim removed 1 base at V and 5 bases at J, leaving 3 bases unmatched. This CDR3 contains 15 residues. The DNA for the CDR3 is TGCGCCAGCAGCCAAGGCCTAGCGGGAGTAGATACGCAGTATTTT. Translating gives CASSQGLAGVDTQYF.

As regards this clone: Additional DNA sequences in this sample encode the identical CDR3. The chain joins TRBV6-1 to TRBJ1-5; D unresolved. Germline lookup yields CDR1 MNHNS and CDR2 SASEGT. The CDR3 runs to 11 residues. Trimming stripped 6 bases from V and 7 bases from J, with 7 bases between. This chain's CDR3 is CASSAYQPQHF. The CDR3 DNA is TGTGCCAGCAGCGCGTACCAGCCCCAGCATTTT.

The chain has TRBV5-8 and TRBJ1-1; 11 bases are a match to TRBD1. The trim removed 6 bases at V and 4 bases at J, leaving 11 bases unmatched. This CDR3 has 16 amino acids. Germline-derived CDR1 and CDR2 are SGHTS and YDEGEE. The CDR3 protein is CASTNSDRGRFTEAFF. DNA for the CDR3: TGTGCCAGCACCAATTCGGACAGGGGGCGTTTCACTGAAGCTTTCTTT.

This clone was recorded only once. The chain is built from TRBV19 and TRBJ2-2; TRBD1 aligns across 8 bases. CDR3 length equals 21 residues. CDR1 and CDR2 from the germline V gene are LNHDA and SQIVND (reference sequence). The trim removed 3 bases at V and 1 base at J, leaving 19 bases unmatched. The CDR3 loop is CASSIRFFSSDRVKNTGELFF. The CDR3 DNA reads as TGTGCCAGTAGTATTAGGTTCTTTTCGTCGGACAGGGTGAAGAACACCGGGGAGCTGTTTTTT.

The chain employs TRBV18 and TRBJ2-7; 10 bases are shared with TRBD1. V shed 9 bases and J 5 bases; nucleotides not matched to a gene: 10. CDR1 is KGHSH and CDR2 is LQKENI in the germline V gene. The CDR3 sequence is 14 residues long. CDR3 DNA: TGTGCCAGTAAACCGGGACAGGGGCGGAACGAGCAGTACTTC. Translated: CASKPGQGRNEQYF.

This rearrangement joins TRBV19 to TRBJ2-6, with D perhaps matching TRBD2 (6 bases). The V end lost 2 bases, the J end lost 2 bases, and 19 bases lay between the germline ends. The CDR3 totals 19 residues. CDR1 and CDR2 (germline): LNHDA, SQIVND (reference sequence). The CDR3 sequence is CASSIQGLGKLTGANVLTF. Written as DNA, the CDR3 is TGTGCCAGTAGTATACAGGGACTCGGTAAACTAACTGGGGCCAACGTCCTGACTTTC.

This chain links TRBV20-1 with TRBJ2-1; D ambiguous. Germline V gene sequence: CDR1 DFQATT, CDR2 SNEGSKA (reference sequence). The CDR3 contains 11 residues. Trimming removed 5 bases from V and 8 bases from J, with 10 bases in between. The CDR3 sequence is CSAPGAYEQFF. As DNA, the CDR3 is TGCAGTGCTCCAGGAGCATATGAGCAGTTCTTC.

This chain connects TRBV5-1 to TRBJ2-5; either TRBD1 or TRBD2 may fit D (5 bases each). The CDR3 is 15 amino acids. The germline V and J ends were trimmed by 1 base and 4 bases, with 14 bases remaining between them. In germline, CDR1 is SGHRS, CDR2 YFSETQ. This CDR3 reads CASSLHRDPAETQYF. CDR3 in DNA: TGCGCCAGCAGCTTGCATAGGGACCCCGCAGAGACCCAGTACTTC.

Remarks on this clone: Different DNA sequences within this sample yield the same CDR3. CDR3 amino acids: CASSFEMNTEAFF. The CDR3 DNA reads as TGTGCCAGCAGCTTCGAAATGAACACTGAAGCTTTCTTT. The chain uses TRBV5-8 and TRBJ1-1, with no clear D. Looked up from germline, CDR1 is SGHTS and CDR2 is YDEGEE. Between the trimmed V and J ends, which lost 2 bases and 0 bases, there was a span of 5 bases. The CDR3 is made up of 13 amino acids.

The chain combines TRBV27 with TRBJ2-2; 10 bases are shared with TRBD2. CDR3 length equals 18 residues. The junction had 13 bases not matched to a gene; V was cut back by 4 bases and J by 5 bases. Germline assignment: CDR1 MNHEY and CDR2 SMNVEV (reference sequence). The CDR3 DNA reads as TGTGCCAGCAGTTCTATTCTAGCGGGGGCTTCCCTAACCGGGGAGCTGTTTTTT. As protein: CASSSILAGASLTGELFF.

The CDR3 DNA is TGTGCCAGCTCACCGGTCGACAACGCGAACACCGGGGAGCTGTTTTTT. Translating gives CASSPVDNANTGELFF. V and J are TRBV18 and TRBJ2-2; D ambiguous. The CDR3 spans 16 residues. Trimming took off 3 bases at V and 0 bases at J, with 11 bases between the two ends. CDR1 is KGHSH, CDR2 LQKENI, per germline.

The chain has TRBV6-1 and TRBJ1-1; 10 nucleotides align to TRBD1. The germline V gene encodes CDR1 MNHNS and CDR2 SASEGT. V dropped 4 bases and J dropped 7; count of bases not matched to a gene: 3. The CDR3 loop spans 13 amino acids. This chain's CDR3 is CASSGQGAGEAFF. Written as DNA, the CDR3 is TGTGCCAGCAGTGGACAGGGGGCTGGTGAAGCTTTCTTT.

This clone appeared once. V usage is TRBV7-7 and J usage is TRBJ2-2, with no clear D. V lost 2 bases and J lost 0, with 4 bases in between. Per the germline V gene, CDR1 is SSHAT and CDR2 is FNYEAQ (reference sequence). The CDR3 has 14 amino acids. CDR3 region: CASSLTTNTGELFF. CDR3 sequence (DNA): TGTGCCAGCAGCTTAACGACGAACACCGGGGAGCTGTTTTTT. The complete variable domain, with remaining parts taken from reference TRBV7-7 and TRBJ2-2, reads GAGVSQSPRYKVTKRGQDVTLRCDPISSHATLYWYQQALGQGPEFLTYFNYEAQPDKSGLPSDRFSAERPEGSISTLTIQRTEQRDSAMYRCASSLTTNTGELFFGEGSRLTVL.

The rearrangement links TRBV6-4 to TRBJ2-6, with a possible D match to TRBD1 (6 bases). Deletions cut 6 bases from V and 4 bases from J, with 19 bases between. This CDR3 is built from 17 residues. The germline gives CDR1 MRHNA, CDR2 SNTAGT. CDR3 bases: TGTGCCAGCAGACCAGGACCCGGACAGTCCGGGGCCAACGTCCTGACTTTC. Residues: CASRPGPGQSGANVLTF.

The chain couples TRBV2 to TRBJ1-4, with 11 bases identical to TRBD1. Germline assignment: CDR1 SNHLY and CDR2 FYNNEI. This CDR3 has 15 residues. V shed 4 bases, J shed 9 bases, and the junction held 7 bases outside the gene matches. The CDR3 loop is CASSVLGQGAKKLFF. The CDR3 nucleotides read TGTGCCAGCAGTGTCCTAGGACAGGGGGCGAAAAAACTGTTTTTT.